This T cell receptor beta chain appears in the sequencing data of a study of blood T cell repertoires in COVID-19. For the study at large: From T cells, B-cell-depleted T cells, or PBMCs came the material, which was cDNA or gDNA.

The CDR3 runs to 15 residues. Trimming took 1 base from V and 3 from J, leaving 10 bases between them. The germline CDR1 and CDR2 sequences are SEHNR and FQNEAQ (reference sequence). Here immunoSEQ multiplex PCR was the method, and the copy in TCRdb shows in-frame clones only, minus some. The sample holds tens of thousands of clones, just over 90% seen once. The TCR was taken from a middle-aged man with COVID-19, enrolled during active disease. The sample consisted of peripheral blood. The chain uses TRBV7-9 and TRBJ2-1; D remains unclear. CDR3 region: CASSLEFFSYNEQFF. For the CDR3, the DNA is TGTGCCAGCAGCTTAGAGTTCTTCAGCTACAATGAGCAGTTCTTC.